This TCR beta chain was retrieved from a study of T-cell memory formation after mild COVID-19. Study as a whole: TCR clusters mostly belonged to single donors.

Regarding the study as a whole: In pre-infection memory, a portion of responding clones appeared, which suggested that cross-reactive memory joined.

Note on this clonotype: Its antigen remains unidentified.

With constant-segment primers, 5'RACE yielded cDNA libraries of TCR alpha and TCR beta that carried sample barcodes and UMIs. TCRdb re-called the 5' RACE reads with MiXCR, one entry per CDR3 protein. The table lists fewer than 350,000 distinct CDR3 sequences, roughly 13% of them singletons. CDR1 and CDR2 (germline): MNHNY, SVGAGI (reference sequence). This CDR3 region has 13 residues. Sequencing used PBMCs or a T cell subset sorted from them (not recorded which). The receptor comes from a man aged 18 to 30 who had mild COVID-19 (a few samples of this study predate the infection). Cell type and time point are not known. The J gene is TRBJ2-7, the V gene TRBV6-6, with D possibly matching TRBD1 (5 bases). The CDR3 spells CASNTTDSTRVCV. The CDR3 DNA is TGTGCCAGCAATACGACAGATTCCACCCGAGTTTGCGTC.